Sequencing of this T cell receptor beta chain was carried out in a study of blood T cell repertoires in COVID-19. Authors' data handling: How many nucleated cells were present was estimated from reference gene primer amplification. Method: immunoSEQ multiplex PCR; TCRdb's copy keeps in-frame clones and lacks some. D and trimming come from the DNA, and the V and J calls and clone size come from that table. The data hold 300,000 to 350,000 clones, with 80% to 95% observed a single time. Seattle enrolled patients during active infection and tracked them longitudinally. The CDR3 is made up of 14 amino acids. Unmatched junction bases numbered 11, after V lost 7 bases and J lost 5 bases. CDR1 is SQVTM, CDR2 ANQGSEA, per germline.

The chain combines TRBV29-1 with TRBJ2-5, with 9 bases aligning to TRBD1. The sample consisted of peripheral blood. The source of this sequence is a woman aged 25 to 45 with COVID-19, enrolled during active disease. The chain's CDR3 is CSDTPGTGTETQYF. CDR3 nucleotide sequence: TGCAGCGACACCCCTGGGACAGGGACGGAGACCCAGTACTTC.